This note documents a single T cell receptor beta chain sequence. Antigen specificity is unknown. This entry is derived from a study of response to subunit inactivated influenza vaccine. Germline trimming cut 2 bases from V and 7 bases from J; bases unmatched to any gene: 12. The CDR3 loop spans 17 amino acids. From germline, CDR1 is SGDLS and CDR2 YYNGEE. One entry per CDR3 protein results from TCRdb running MiXCR on the RT-PCR reads. There are roughly 150,000 distinct CDR3 sequences in the sample; 9.5% to 13% occur only once, and over 10% lies in the top ten. General study results and limits: T cells newly recruited by each seasonal influenza vaccination are few, the authors suggested.

This TCR was sampled from a man in his forties or fifties who received an inactivated influenza vaccine. Sequencing used non-naive T cells sorted from PBMCs, obtained 40 to 50 days after vaccination. The gene calls are TRBV9 and TRBJ2-1; 10 bases are shared with TRBD2. This CDR3 is CASSVSPSGRAINEQFF. Here the CDR3 DNA reads TGTGCCAGCAGCGTGAGCCCGAGCGGGAGGGCCATAAATGAGCAGTTCTTC.